This T cell receptor beta chain was retrieved from a study of blood T cell repertoires in COVID-19. Study summary: Samples taken during acute and convalescent COVID-19 were collected in the United States, Italy and Spain. The cDNA or gDNA used as material had been derived from T cells, B-cell-depleted T cells, or PBMCs.

Participants were aged 18 to 89 years from around 25 US areas. Donors in Cohort 3 who had recovered were those with two negative PCRs, healthcare professional clearance, or resolution of their symptoms. Generated by immunoSEQ multiplex PCR, the TCRdb table keeps only in-frame clones and is missing some. The sample carries around 190,000 clones, over 75% recorded once. Per the germline V gene, CDR1 is SGHNT and CDR2 is YYREEE (reference sequence). This CDR3 region has 14 residues. V was pared by 4 bases and J by 6 bases, with 6 bases of the junction left unmatched. The source is a woman aged 18-29 years who had recovered from COVID-19. The V and J genes are TRBV5-4 and TRBJ1-2; TRBD1 matches at 10 bases. The sample comprised PBMCs or T cells enriched from blood (not recorded which). The CDR3 DNA reads TGTGCCAGCAGCCCCCCGGGACAGGGGAATGGCTACACCTTC. Protein: CASSPPGQGNGYTF.